This T cell receptor beta chain was captured in a study of identical twins (dated by TCRdb to the mid-2010s). Study-level background: TCR alpha and beta repertoires from monozygotic twins, unrelated adults of various ages and cord blood were deep-sequenced to test whether fetal clonotypes persist. Replicate twin experiments were performed at different times using different library preparation protocols to rule out contamination.

Points the paper makes about the study in general: Recombination models systematically underestimated out-of-frame TCR alpha sharing in monozygotic twins but agreed with sharing between unrelated individuals. Abundant cord blood beta clonotypes had fewer insertions, young adult naive repertoires showed a similar but weaker trend, and memory repertoires showed no such trend. Because the same donors could not be followed over many years, the conclusions relied on cross-sectional statistical analysis. Compared with coincidental sharing between unrelated individuals, out-of-frame TCR alpha sequences shared between twins showed an excess of sequences with low generation probability. Invariant T cells such as MAIT and iNKT could partly confound zero-insertion analyses, though diverse VJ usage argued against this for most clonotypes. In beta out-of-frame sequences, excess twin sharing was weaker, because having fewer shared sequences lowered the signal-to-noise ratio.

Library construction relied on 5' RACE. The instrument given in TCRdb is Illumina HiSeq 2000. A universal primer binding site was introduced by template switching, and a unique molecular identifier was present in the final cDNA, enabling accurate counting of TCR cDNA molecules. First-strand cDNA for TCR alpha and beta chains was synthesized from specific primers in the conserved constant-segment region. Each cDNA library was double barcoded, with a SMART-Mk sample barcode plus Illumina barcodes, to control for contamination. TruSeq adapter sequences, together with Illumina sample barcodes, were added in two successive PCR steps. TCR alpha and beta cDNA libraries were sequenced on the Illumina HiSeq platform with custom primers. The study's own analysis went as follows. Raw reads were processed with MiGEC to extract unique molecular identifiers, and MiXCR was used to determine CDR3 positions. For each individual, recombination models were inferred using an EM algorithm with the repgenHMM and IGoR tools. The tcR package in R was used for shared clonotype analysis, with sharing normalized by the product of cloneset sizes. To study raw recombination without the effects of thymic and clonal selection, out-of-frame nonproductive sequences were analyzed. TCRdb trimmed the raw reads at Q25, called clones with MiXCR and kept productive beta chains. For every CDR3 protein sequence, its rows merge into one entry that carries the most common genes and DNA. The V and J calls shown here were made by TCRdb, not taken from the authors' results. Within this sample are 700,000 or so distinct CDR3 sequences, with less than 10% of them counted one time only. Approximately 0.94% of the sample belongs to the ten largest clones.

The germline V gene provides CDR1 SGHRS and CDR2 YFSETQ. The CDR3 covers 16 residues, taking in both the cysteine and the phenylalanine. Just the 48-base CDR3 DNA is kept, in frame starting at base 1. V is cut by 1 base and J by 2 bases, and the space between the germline ends is 15 bases. About this clonotype itself: What this receptor recognizes is not known. No base quality information exists; no much larger clone differs at one position.

Every donor was a healthy Caucasian. Three pairs of female monozygotic twins, all aged roughly 18 to 29 years, were included in the twin cohort. Peripheral blood mononuclear cells were used as the source from which RNA for TCR libraries was isolated. These data were likewise used in another study, on yellow fever vaccine responses in identical twins. Looking at the second paper: According to the authors, the vaccine-induced T cell response in identical twins seemed to be partly convergent and partly specific to each individual. The study precisely tracked vaccine-responding T cell clones in identical twins.

This TCR came from a woman between 18 and 29 years old in good health. Sequenced sample: PBMCs. The chain is made from TRBV5-1 and TRBJ1-1; perhaps TRBD1 is the D gene, with 5 bases matching. The CDR3 here reads CASSLLSGQLNTEAFF. Read as DNA, the sequence is TGCGCCAGCAGCTTGTTGTCGGGGCAGTTAAACACTGAAGCTTTCTTT.